This TCR beta chain was observed in a study of blood T cell repertoires in COVID-19. The Seattle patients, enrolled during active infection, were followed longitudinally. The method was immunoSEQ multiplex PCR; TCRdb's version includes in-frame clones alone and lacks a portion of them. The sample consists of 250,000 to 400,000 clones, approximately 87% of them appearing once. The CDR3 is made up of 16 amino acids. Trimming took 6 bases from V and 3 from J; bases not matched to a gene: 7. CDR1 is KGHSH and CDR2 is LQKENI in the germline V gene. The sequenced material came from peripheral blood. The gene calls are TRBV18 and TRBJ2-2; 10 nucleotides align to TRBD2. The sequence came from a woman in her twenties or thirties with COVID-19, enrolled during active disease. This CDR3 reads CASSQALAGDTGELFF. The CDR3 DNA follows: TGTGCCAGCTCGCAAGCCCTAGCGGGAGACACCGGGGAGCTGTTTTTT. Using reference TRBV18 and TRBJ2-2 for the parts outside the CDR3, the full variable domain is NAGVMQNPRHLVRRRGQEARLRCSPMKGHSHVYWYRQLPEEGLKFMVYLQKENIIDESGMPKERFSAEFPKEGPSILRIQQVVRGDSAAYFCASSQALAGDTGELFFGEGSRLTVL.